This T cell receptor beta chain was found in a study of blood T cell repertoires in COVID-19. Original data processing: Cell counts per sample came from amplifying reference gene primers. TCRdb's table, derived via immunoSEQ multiplex PCR, lists solely in-frame clones and lacks some. V, J and clone size were drawn from that table, and D and trimming were deduced from the DNA. This sample has tens of thousands of clones, with less than 85% found just once. The germline CDR1 and CDR2 sequences are SGHVS and FNYEAQ. After removal of 4 bases from V and 5 bases from J, the junction contained 15 bases not matched to a gene. This CDR3 is 17 amino acids long.

The origin of this receptor is a man between 45 and 60 years old with acute or convalescent COVID-19. The chain links TRBV7-6 to TRBJ2-3, with 7 bases identical to TRBD2. The sequencing sample was made of peripheral blood. CDR3 nucleotide sequence: TGTGCCAGCAGCTCGACAGACGGACTAGATCGAGAAGATACGCAGTATTTT. Translation gives CASSSTDGLDREDTQYF. The whole variable domain, filled in from reference TRBV7-6 and TRBJ2-3, reads GAGVSQSPRYKVTKRGQDVALRCDPISGHVSLYWYRQALGQGPEFLTYFNYEAQQDKSGLPNDRFSAERPEGSISTLTIQRTEQRDSAMYRCASSSTDGLDREDTQYFGPGTRLTVL.